This TCR beta chain was identified during a study of tumour-infiltrating T cells in Burkitt lymphoma. The wider study: Productive clonality predicted overall and progression-free survival.

The data were produced by immunoSEQ multiplex PCR, yet TCRdb's version contains in-frame clones alone and is incomplete. The table shows about 7,100 clones, with approximately 18% occurring only once. Trimming took 0 bases from V and 5 from J, leaving 8 bases between them. The CDR3 length is 14 residues. In germline, CDR1 is GTSNPN, CDR2 SVGIG (reference sequence). The sequenced material came from tumor tissue. This TCR derives from a human donor with diffuse large B-cell lymphoma. The chain is built from TRBV30 and TRBJ1-6; D remains unclear. CDR3 DNA: TGTGCCTGGAGTGTTGGTATTAATAATTCACCCCTCCACTTT. Translating it yields CAWSVGINNSPLHF. Supplemented by reference TRBV30 and TRBJ1-6, the full variable domain reads SQTIHQWPATLVQPVGSPLSLECTVEGTSNPNLYWYRQAAGRGLQLLFYSVGIGQISSEVPQNLSASRPQDRQFILSSKKLLLSDSGFYLCAWSVGINNSPLHFGNGTRLTVT.